This T cell receptor (beta chain) was sequenced for a study of blood T cell repertoires in COVID-19. Study details: The United States, Italy and Spain were the sources of the acute and convalescent COVID-19 samples. In each case, the material was cDNA or gDNA derived from T cells, B-cell-depleted T cells, or PBMCs.

Germline CDR1 reads GTSNPN; CDR2 reads SVGIG (reference sequence). V was shortened by 2 bases and J by 6 bases, with 8 bases between the two germline ends. The CDR3 is made up of 11 amino acids. Seattle's cohort entered during active infection and was followed longitudinally. Sequenced by immunoSEQ multiplex PCR; TCRdb stores in-frame clones only, minus some. The repertoire holds fewer than 500,000 clones, around 90% seen once, with roughly 0.78% in the top ten. The gene calls are TRBV30 and TRBJ2-7, with D maybe TRBD2 (5 bases). Specimen: peripheral blood. The clonotype was recovered from a man aged 18 to 35 with COVID-19, enrolled during active disease. DNA for the CDR3: TGTGCCTGGAGTCCGGACTCCGAGCAGTACTTC. Its translation: CAWSPDSEQYF.